The entry below gives a single TCR beta chain sequence along with its context. This clonotype has only one observation. Its antigen is unknown. At one end, the junction sequence differs from germline, possibly due to a read error. The entry originates in a study of T cell repertoires in cytomegalovirus infection (dated by TCRdb to 2018 to 2020). Describing the broader study: Recently identified HLA-C-restricted CMV epitopes, whose presentation resists viral immunomodulation, were targeted by peptide stimulations together with well-studied HLA-B-restricted epitopes. Because public TCR beta signatures pointed to carriage of CMV infection together with the matching HLA type, the HLA type of each donor mattered for the analysis.

Reads for this sample came from an Illumina HiSeq 1500. TCRdb's own reprocessing of the public reads used fastp at Q25 and MiXCR and kept productive beta chains. One record per CDR3 amino acid sequence lists the most common genes and DNA. Across this sample there are approximately 910,000 distinct CDR3 sequences, with about a third seen only once. The biggest ten clones account for around 15% of the sample. The treatment or condition label, as the study defines it: in vitro stimulation with specific CMV peptide epitopes to enrich CMV-specific T cells. CDR1 and CDR2, per the germline V gene, are SGHVT and SQSDAQ. The CDR3 has 13 amino acids, counting the end cysteine and phenylalanine. Only the CDR3 part of the read is kept: 39 bases, read in frame from the first base. What the research found in general, with its limitations: In both this cohort and an independent cohort of some 370 donors, the cumulative frequency of public TCR beta family members distinguished carriers of CMV infection plus the relevant HLA type. The ex vivo response was dominated by HLA-C-restricted CMV-specific TCR beta clonotypes, which also provided the single most frequent clonotype in two of eight donors.

Sequencing used cultured CD8+ T cells from PBMCs, obtained from culture after CMV antigen stimulation. The sequence came from a human donor in good health (CMV status not recorded). Some clones in this sample may be carry-over from other donors' samples. The V and J segments used are TRBV7-4 and TRBJ1-2, with a weak D call of TRBD1 (5 bases match). This receptor carries the CDR3 CANSAGTRGGYTF. The DNA is as follows: TGTGCCAACAGCGCCGGGACCAGAGGTGGCTACACCTTC.